The clone carrying this T cell receptor (beta chain) turned up a few times. Some clones are missing from TCRdb's copy, which holds only in-frame ones; the method was immunoSEQ multiplex PCR. In the table there are over 400,000 clones, around nine tenths of which are singletons. This CDR3 contains 16 residues. Germline V CDR1 and CDR2: MGHRA, YSYEKL. V was pared by 0 bases and J by 0 bases, with 6 bases between. This sample is part of a study of blood T cell repertoires in COVID-19. The source is a woman between 45 and 60 years old with COVID-19, enrolled during active disease. The material sequenced was peripheral blood. The J gene is TRBJ2-6, the V gene TRBV4-1, with D uncertain. Here the CDR3 reads CASSQDLSSGANVLTF. The CDR3 DNA reads as TGCGCCAGCAGCCAAGATCTGAGCTCTGGGGCCAACGTCCTGACTTTC.